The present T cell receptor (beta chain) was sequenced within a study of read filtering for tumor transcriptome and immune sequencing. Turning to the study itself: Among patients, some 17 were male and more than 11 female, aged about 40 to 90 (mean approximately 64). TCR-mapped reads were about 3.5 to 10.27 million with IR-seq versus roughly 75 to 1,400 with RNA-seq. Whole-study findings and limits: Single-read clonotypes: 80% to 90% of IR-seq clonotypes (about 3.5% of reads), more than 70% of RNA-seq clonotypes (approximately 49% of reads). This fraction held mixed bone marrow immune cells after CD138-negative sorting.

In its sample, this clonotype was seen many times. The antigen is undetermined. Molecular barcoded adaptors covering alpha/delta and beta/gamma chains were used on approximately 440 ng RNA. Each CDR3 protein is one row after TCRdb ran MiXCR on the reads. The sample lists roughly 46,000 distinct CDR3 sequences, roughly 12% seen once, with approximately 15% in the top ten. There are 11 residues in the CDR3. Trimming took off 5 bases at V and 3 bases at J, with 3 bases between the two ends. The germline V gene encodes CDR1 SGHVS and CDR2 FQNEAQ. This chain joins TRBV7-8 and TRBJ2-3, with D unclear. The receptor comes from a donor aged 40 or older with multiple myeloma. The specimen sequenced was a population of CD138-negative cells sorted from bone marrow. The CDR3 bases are TGTGCCAGCAGCAAAACAGATACGCAGTATTTT. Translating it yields CASSKTDTQYF.